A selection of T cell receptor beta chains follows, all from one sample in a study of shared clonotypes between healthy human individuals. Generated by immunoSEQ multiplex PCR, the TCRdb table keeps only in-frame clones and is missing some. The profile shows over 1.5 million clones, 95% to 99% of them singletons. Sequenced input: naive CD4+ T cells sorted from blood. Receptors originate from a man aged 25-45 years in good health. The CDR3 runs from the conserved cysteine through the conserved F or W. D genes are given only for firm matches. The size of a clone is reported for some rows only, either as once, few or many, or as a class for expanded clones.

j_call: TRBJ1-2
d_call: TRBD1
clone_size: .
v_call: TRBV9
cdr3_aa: CASSVGTAREGYTF
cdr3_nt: TGTGCCAGCAGCGTTGGGACAGCCCGAGAAGGCTACACCTTC

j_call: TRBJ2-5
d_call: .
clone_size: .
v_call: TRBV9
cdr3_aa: CASGGREEPETQYF
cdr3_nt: TGTGCCAGCGGCGGTAGGGAGGAGCCAGAGACCCAGTACTTC

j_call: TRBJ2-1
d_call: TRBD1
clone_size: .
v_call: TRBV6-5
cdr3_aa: CASSPDRGSNEQFF
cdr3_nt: TGTGCCAGCAGCCCCGACAGGGGGAGCAATGAGCAGTTCTTC

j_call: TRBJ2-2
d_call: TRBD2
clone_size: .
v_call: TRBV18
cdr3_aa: CASSTGTSGYGELFF
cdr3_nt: TGTGCCAGCTCCACCGGGACTAGCGGATACGGGGAGCTGTTTTTT

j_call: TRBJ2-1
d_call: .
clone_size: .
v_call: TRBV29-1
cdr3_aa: CSVERDSSYNEQFF
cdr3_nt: TGCAGCGTTGAGCGGGACAGCTCCTACAATGAGCAGTTCTTC

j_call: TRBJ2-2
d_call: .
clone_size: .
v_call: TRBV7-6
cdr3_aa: CASSFRQNANTGELFF
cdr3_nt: TGTGCCAGCAGCTTCCGACAGAACGCGAACACCGGGGAGCTGTTTTTT

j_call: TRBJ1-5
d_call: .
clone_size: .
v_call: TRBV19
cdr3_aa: CASSNDGLNQPQHF
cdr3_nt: TGTGCCAGTAGTAACGACGGACTCAATCAGCCCCAGCATTTT

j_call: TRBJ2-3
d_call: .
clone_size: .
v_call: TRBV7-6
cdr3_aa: CASSSYGTGGTDTQYF
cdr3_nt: TGTGCCAGCAGCTCCTACGGGACTGGGGGGACAGATACGCAGTATTTT

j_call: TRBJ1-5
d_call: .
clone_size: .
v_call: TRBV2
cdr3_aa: CASKTDYRATGQPQHF
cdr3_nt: TGTGCCAGTAAAACGGACTACAGGGCGACGGGGCAGCCCCAGCATTTT

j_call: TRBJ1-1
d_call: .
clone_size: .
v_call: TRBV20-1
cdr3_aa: CSAKTGPGAFF
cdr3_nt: TGCAGTGCCAAAACAGGGCCCGGGGCTTTCTTT

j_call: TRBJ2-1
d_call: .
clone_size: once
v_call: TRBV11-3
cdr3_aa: CASSPEGVTNEQFF
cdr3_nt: TGTGCCAGCAGCCCCGAGGGGGTGACTAATGAGCAGTTCTTC

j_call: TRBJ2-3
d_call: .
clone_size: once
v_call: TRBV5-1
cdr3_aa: CASSSTRSTLSADTQYF
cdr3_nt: TGCGCCAGCAGCTCAACGAGGTCGACCCTGAGCGCAGATACGCAGTATTTT

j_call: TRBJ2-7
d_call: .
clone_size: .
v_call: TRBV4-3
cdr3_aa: CASSQDIRAPWSHEQYF
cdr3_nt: TGCGCCAGCAGCCAAGATATCAGGGCTCCTTGGAGCCACGAGCAGTACTTC

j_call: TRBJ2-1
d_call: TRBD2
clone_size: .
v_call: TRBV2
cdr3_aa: CASSRSGRGYEQFF
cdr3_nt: TGTGCCAGCAGTCGCAGCGGGAGGGGTTATGAGCAGTTCTTC

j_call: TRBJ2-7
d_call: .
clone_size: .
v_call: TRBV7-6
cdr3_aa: CASSLVPGLILYEQYF
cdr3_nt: TGTGCCAGCAGCTTAGTACCGGGCCTCATCCTCTACGAGCAGTACTTC

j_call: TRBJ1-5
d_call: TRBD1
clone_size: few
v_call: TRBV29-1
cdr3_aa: CSVATGDQPQHF
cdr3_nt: TGCAGCGTTGCGACAGGGGATCAGCCCCAGCATTTT

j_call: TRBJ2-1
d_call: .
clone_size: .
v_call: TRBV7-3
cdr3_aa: CASSLTTRSNEQFF
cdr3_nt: TGTGCCAGCAGCTTAACTACTAGAAGCAATGAGCAGTTCTTC

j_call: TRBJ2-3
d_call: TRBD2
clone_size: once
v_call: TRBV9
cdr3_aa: CASSGQREGLTDTQYF
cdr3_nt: TGTGCCAGCAGCGGACAGCGGGAGGGCCTTACAGATACGCAGTATTTT

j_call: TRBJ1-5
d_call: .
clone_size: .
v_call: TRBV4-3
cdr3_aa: CASSQGVRLSNQPQHF
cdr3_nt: TGCGCCAGCAGCCAAGGGGTGAGACTTAGCAATCAGCCCCAGCATTTT

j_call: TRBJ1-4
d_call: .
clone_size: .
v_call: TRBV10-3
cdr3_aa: CAISEGLIGEKLFF
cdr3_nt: TGTGCCATCAGTGAGGGGTTAATCGGGGAAAAACTGTTTTTT

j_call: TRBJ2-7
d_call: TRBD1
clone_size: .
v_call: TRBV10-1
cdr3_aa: CASSEFRDRAYEQYF
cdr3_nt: TGCGCCAGCAGTGAGTTCCGGGACAGGGCCTACGAGCAGTACTTC

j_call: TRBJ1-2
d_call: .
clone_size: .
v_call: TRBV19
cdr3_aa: CASSILGGVLDGYTF
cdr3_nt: TGTGCCAGTAGTATATTGGGAGGGGTGTTGGATGGCTACACCTTC

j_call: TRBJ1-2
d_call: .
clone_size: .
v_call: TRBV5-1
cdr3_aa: CASSLEGYPSDGYTF
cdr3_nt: TGCGCCAGCAGCTTGGAGGGGTATCCCTCTGATGGCTACACCTTC

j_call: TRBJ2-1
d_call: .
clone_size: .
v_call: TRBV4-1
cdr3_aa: CASSQEGSRVHEQFF
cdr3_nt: TGCGCCAGCAGCCAAGAAGGTTCCAGGGTACATGAGCAGTTCTTC

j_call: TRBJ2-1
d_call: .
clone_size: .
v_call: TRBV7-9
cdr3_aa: CASSLTRDVKYNEQFF
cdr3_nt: TGTGCCAGCAGCTTAACCCGGGACGTAAAATACAATGAGCAGTTCTTC

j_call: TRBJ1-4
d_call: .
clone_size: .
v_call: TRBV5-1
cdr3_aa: CASSLWTHEKLFF
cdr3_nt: TGCGCCAGCAGCTTGTGGACTCATGAAAAACTGTTTTTT

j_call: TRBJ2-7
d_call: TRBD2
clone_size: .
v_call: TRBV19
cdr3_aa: CASSNSGVYEQYF
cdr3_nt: TGTGCCAGTAGTAATAGCGGGGTCTACGAGCAGTACTTC

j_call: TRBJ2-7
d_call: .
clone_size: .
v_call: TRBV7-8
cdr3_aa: CASSFGGSYEQYF
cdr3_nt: TGTGCCAGCAGCTTTGGGGGTAGCTACGAGCAGTACTTC

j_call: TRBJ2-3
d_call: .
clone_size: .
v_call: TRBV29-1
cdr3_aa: CSVEFFRGSGVGDTQYF
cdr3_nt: TGCAGCGTTGAATTTTTTCGGGGTAGCGGAGTAGGGGATACGCAGTATTTT

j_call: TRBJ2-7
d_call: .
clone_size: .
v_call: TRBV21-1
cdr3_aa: CASSKALCTSYEQYF
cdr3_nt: TGTGCCAGCAGCAAAGCGCTTTGCACCTCCTACGAGCAGTACTTC

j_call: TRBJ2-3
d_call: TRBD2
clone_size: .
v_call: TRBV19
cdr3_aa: CASSIRTSGSTDTQYF
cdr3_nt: TGTGCCAGTAGTATACGAACTAGCGGTAGCACAGATACGCAGTATTTT

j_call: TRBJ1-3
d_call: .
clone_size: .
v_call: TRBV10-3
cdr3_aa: CAIRLTGSGNTIYF
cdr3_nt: TGTGCCATCAGACTTACAGGCTCTGGAAACACCATATATTTT

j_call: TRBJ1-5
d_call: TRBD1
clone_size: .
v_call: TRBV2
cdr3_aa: CASSENTGEQPQHF
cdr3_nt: TGTGCCAGCAGTGAAAATACAGGGGAACAGCCCCAGCATTTT

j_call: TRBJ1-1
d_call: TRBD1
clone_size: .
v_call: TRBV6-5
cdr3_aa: CASSRQGNTEAFF
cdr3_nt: TGTGCCAGCAGTAGACAGGGGAATACTGAAGCTTTCTTT

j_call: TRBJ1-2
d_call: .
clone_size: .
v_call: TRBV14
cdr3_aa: CASSQKGGGYGYTF
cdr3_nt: TGTGCCAGCAGCCAAAAGGGGGGTGGCTATGGCTACACCTTC

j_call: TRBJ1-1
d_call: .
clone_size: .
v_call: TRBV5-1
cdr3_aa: CASSQQGLNTEAFF
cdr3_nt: TGCGCCAGCAGCCAACAGGGTTTGAACACTGAAGCTTTCTTT